These T cell receptor beta chains were read from a single sample in a study of siplizumab effects on memory and regulatory T cells. Profiling relied on immunoSEQ multiplex PCR, and the TCRdb table lists in-frame clones only, not all of them. This sample has roughly 82,000 clones, with about 87% found just once. Sequenced input: Tregs sorted from blood. The source is a human donor in good health. CDR3s include the opening cysteine and the closing phenylalanine or tryptophan. A D gene is named only where the DNA matches it firmly. Size values are once, few and many counts, or a class for expanded clones, and some rows have none.

J: TRBJ1-3; V: TRBV14; size: -; D: -; CDR3: CAGSHPRVGSGNTIYF; DNA: TGTGCCGGCAGCCACCCCAGGGTCGGGTCCGGAAACACCATATATTTT
J: TRBJ2-1; V: TRBV11-2; size: once; D: -; CDR3: CASSFGGVYNEQFF; DNA: TGTGCCAGCAGCTTCGGCGGGGTTTACAATGAGCAGTTCTTC
J: TRBJ2-7; V: TRBV4-1; size: -; D: -; CDR3: CASSPPLRGYEQYF; DNA: TGCGCCAGCAGCCCGCCTTTAAGGGGATACGAGCAGTACTTC
J: TRBJ2-1; V: TRBV7-6; size: -; D: -; CDR3: CASSSRAGLSDFYNEQFF; DNA: TGTGCCAGCAGCTCCCGGGCGGGGCTATCGGACTTCTACAATGAGCAGTTCTTC
J: TRBJ2-7; V: TRBV6-5; size: -; D: -; CDR3: CASSPGPSYEQYF; DNA: TGTGCCAGCAGCCCAGGTCCATCCTACGAGCAGTACTTC
J: TRBJ2-3; V: TRBV7-8; size: -; D: -; CDR3: CASTHGGLTDTQYF; DNA: TGTGCCAGCACCCACGGGGGGCTGACAGATACGCAGTATTTT
J: TRBJ2-5; V: TRBV11-1; size: -; D: -; CDR3: CASSLAPVTGETQYF; DNA: TGTGCCAGCAGCTTAGCCCCAGTTACGGGAGAGACCCAGTACTTC
J: TRBJ2-7; V: TRBV4-1; size: -; D: -; CDR3: CASSQDRAGRRYF; DNA: TGCGCCAGCAGCCAAGATAGGGCAGGGCGTCGGTACTTC
J: TRBJ1-1; V: TRBV2; size: -; D: -; CDR3: CASTFTGVEAFF; DNA: TGTGCCAGCACCTTCACCGGGGTTGAAGCTTTCTTT
J: TRBJ2-3; V: TRBV5-1; size: -; D: -; CDR3: CASFRGAPRDTQYF; DNA: TGCGCCAGCTTCCGGGGGGCCCCAAGGGATACGCAGTATTTT
J: TRBJ1-5; V: TRBV7-2; size: few; D: -; CDR3: CASSQDGNNQPQHF; DNA: TGTGCCAGCAGTCAGGACGGGAACAATCAGCCCCAGCATTTT
J: TRBJ1-4; V: TRBV5-6; size: -; D: -; CDR3: CASSLNRKYATNEKLFF; DNA: TGTGCCAGCAGCTTGAACAGGAAATATGCAACTAATGAAAAACTGTTTTTT
J: TRBJ1-1; V: TRBV27; size: -; D: -; CDR3: CASSLTRGTEAFF; DNA: TGTGCCAGCAGTCTAACACGGGGCACTGAAGCTTTCTTT
J: TRBJ1-2; V: TRBV9; size: -; D: TRBD1; CDR3: CASSFRDRDPYGYTF; DNA: TGTGCCAGCAGCTTCCGGGACAGGGATCCCTATGGCTACACCTTC
J: TRBJ2-6; V: TRBV7-9; size: -; D: -; CDR3: CASSLADLISGANVLTF; DNA: TGTGCCAGCAGCTTAGCGGACCTCATCTCTGGGGCCAACGTCCTGACTTTC
J: TRBJ2-2; V: TRBV7-6; size: -; D: -; CDR3: CASSFGRLLNTGELFF; DNA: TGTGCCAGCAGCTTTGGACGGCTATTGAACACCGGGGAGCTGTTTTTT
J: TRBJ2-2; V: TRBV27; size: -; D: -; CDR3: CASSYPGMAGELFF; DNA: TGTGCCAGCAGTTATCCAGGGATGGCCGGGGAGCTGTTTTTT
J: TRBJ1-6; V: TRBV30; size: once; D: TRBD1; CDR3: CAWSSGTGVSPLHF; DNA: TGTGCCTGGAGTTCCGGGACAGGGGTTTCACCCCTCCACTTT
J: TRBJ1-1; V: TRBV11-2; size: -; D: TRBD1; CDR3: CASSTGGLNTEAFF; DNA: TGTGCCAGCAGCACAGGGGGCCTGAACACTGAAGCTTTCTTT
J: TRBJ2-5; V: TRBV7-7; size: -; D: -; CDR3: CASSFSGHQETQYF; DNA: TGTGCCAGCAGCTTTTCCGGGCACCAAGAGACCCAGTACTTC
J: TRBJ1-2; V: TRBV2; size: -; D: -; CDR3: CASSEAGGYGYTF; DNA: TGTGCCAGCAGTGAAGCCGGCGGCTATGGCTACACCTTC
J: TRBJ1-1; V: TRBV19; size: -; D: -; CDR3: CASSIDREPRAFF; DNA: TGTGCCAGTAGTATAGATCGCGAACCTAGGGCTTTCTTT